What follows is one T cell receptor (beta chain) and its context. The antigen is undetermined. The record originates from a study of cytomegalovirus exposure and HLA in healthy donors. Findings of the study overall: An Asian-associated ancestry cluster reportedly showed fewer N-insertions than the approximately 600-donor mean in a later analysis.

The PCR ran on 60 Vbeta and 13 Jbeta primers. This table comes from immunoSEQ multiplex PCR, and its TCRdb copy is limited to in-frame clones, with some not included. The repertoire consists of under 250,000 clones, with 70% to 90% occurring once and the leading ten covering 0.2% to 0.25%. At collection, donors were nominally healthy, but unrecorded immune exposures were probable. Trimming at V came to 8 bases and at J to 7 bases, leaving 14 bases not matched to a gene. The CDR3 spans 15 residues. CDR1 and CDR2 (germline): MNHNS, SASEGT. The rearrangement joins TRBV6-1 to TRBJ2-7; 10 nucleotides agree with TRBD2. The clonotype comes from a girl between 2 and 10 years old in good health and CMV-seronegative. The source material was PBMCs. The CDR3 protein is CASRLGASGSLEQYF. The DNA for the CDR3 is TGTGCCAGCCGGTTAGGGGCTAGCGGGAGTCTGGAGCAGTACTTC.